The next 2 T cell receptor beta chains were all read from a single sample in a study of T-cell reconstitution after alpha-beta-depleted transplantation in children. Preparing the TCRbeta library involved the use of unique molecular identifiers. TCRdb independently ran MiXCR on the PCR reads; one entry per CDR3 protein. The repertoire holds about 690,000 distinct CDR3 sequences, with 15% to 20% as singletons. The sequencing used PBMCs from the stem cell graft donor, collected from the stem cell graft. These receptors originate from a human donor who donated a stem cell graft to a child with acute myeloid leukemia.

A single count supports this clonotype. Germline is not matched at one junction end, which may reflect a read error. CDR3 sequence: CASKDMSGGGESQYF. In DNA form, the CDR3 reads TGTGCCAGCAAGGACATGAGCGGGGGGGGTGAGAGCCAGTACTTC. The gene calls are TRBV6-1 and TRBJ2-5; 10 positions agree with TRBD2. Germline V gives CDR1 MNHNS, CDR2 SASEGT. The CDR3 has 15 residues.

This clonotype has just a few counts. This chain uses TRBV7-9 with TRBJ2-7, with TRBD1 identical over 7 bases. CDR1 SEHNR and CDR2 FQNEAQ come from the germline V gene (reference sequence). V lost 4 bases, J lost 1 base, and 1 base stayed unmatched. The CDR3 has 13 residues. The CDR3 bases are TGTGCCAGCAGCTCGGACAGGTCCTACGAGCAGTACGTC. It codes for CASSSDRSYEQYV.